The rows below give T cell receptor beta chains drawn from one sample of a study of identical twins. MiXCR was run by TCRdb on the 5' RACE reads, yielding one entry per CDR3 protein. The table includes around 490,000 distinct CDR3 sequences, around 24% detected once. In addition, the sample was reused for a study of yellow fever vaccine responses in identical twins.

The specimen was CD4+ T cells sorted from blood. The receptor source for this set is a woman between 18 and 29 years old in good health. Both conserved end residues are part of each CDR3. The D gene is left open where the match is weak. Not all rows give a size; the values are once, few, many and, for expanded clones, a class.

abundance: few
j_gene: TRBJ2-1
d_gene: -
v_gene: TRBV10-1
CDR3aa: CASSGMELGEQFF
CDR3nt: TGCGCCAGCAGTGGGATGGAGCTTGGTGAGCAGTTCTTC

abundance: -
j_gene: TRBJ2-3
d_gene: TRBD2
v_gene: TRBV12-3/TRBV12-4
CDR3aa: CASSTDVAGGRTQYF
CDR3nt: TGTGCCAGCAGTACCGATGTAGCGGGAGGCCGTACGCAGTATTTT

abundance: -
j_gene: TRBJ1-2
d_gene: -
v_gene: TRBV28
CDR3aa: CASIDSPNYGYTF
CDR3nt: TGTGCCAGCATAGACAGCCCTAACTATGGCTACACCTTC

abundance: -
j_gene: TRBJ2-3
d_gene: -
v_gene: TRBV2
CDR3aa: CASSGEKTQYF
CDR3nt: TGTGCCAGCAGTGGGGAGAAGACGCAGTATTTT

abundance: -
j_gene: TRBJ2-6
d_gene: -
v_gene: TRBV6-1
CDR3aa: CASGSTGANVLTF
CDR3nt: TGTGCCAGCGGGTCTACAGGGGCCAACGTCCTGACTTTC

abundance: -
j_gene: TRBJ2-1
d_gene: -
v_gene: TRBV4-2
CDR3aa: CASSQDGTSGSYNEQFF
CDR3nt: TGTGCCAGCAGCCAAGATGGGACGTCGGGGTCCTACAATGAGCAGTTCTTC

abundance: -
j_gene: TRBJ2-1
d_gene: TRBD2
v_gene: TRBV3-1
CDR3aa: CASSRHRIVAGDQDEQFF
CDR3nt: TGTGCCAGCAGCCGGCACCGAATAGTAGCGGGAGACCAGGATGAGCAGTTCTTC

abundance: few
j_gene: TRBJ2-7
d_gene: -
v_gene: TRBV6-6
CDR3aa: CASKSGQIHEQYF
CDR3nt: TGTGCCAGCAAATCTGGACAAATCCACGAGCAGTACTTC

abundance: few
j_gene: TRBJ2-7
d_gene: -
v_gene: TRBV29-1
CDR3aa: CSVKGRVRDEQYF
CDR3nt: TGCAGCGTGAAAGGGCGGGTTCGCGACGAGCAGTACTTC

abundance: -
j_gene: TRBJ2-2
d_gene: TRBD1
v_gene: TRBV27
CDR3aa: CASTPRTGNTGELFF
CDR3nt: TGTGCCAGCACTCCCCGGACAGGGAACACCGGGGAGCTGTTTTTT

abundance: few
j_gene: TRBJ2-1
d_gene: TRBD2
v_gene: TRBV5-1
CDR3aa: CASSSGLAGGTNEQFF
CDR3nt: TGCGCCAGCAGCTCTGGACTAGCGGGGGGCACAAATGAGCAGTTCTTC

abundance: -
j_gene: TRBJ2-2
d_gene: -
v_gene: TRBV7-9
CDR3aa: CASSLRINTGELFF
CDR3nt: TGTGCCAGCAGCTTAAGGATTAACACCGGGGAGCTGTTTTTT

abundance: few
j_gene: TRBJ2-3
d_gene: TRBD2
v_gene: TRBV20-1
CDR3aa: CSATRTSGRTDTQYF
CDR3nt: TGCAGTGCTACCCGGACTAGCGGGAGAACAGATACGCAGTATTTT

abundance: many
j_gene: TRBJ2-1
d_gene: TRBD2
v_gene: TRBV25-1
CDR3aa: CASSVTSGSFNEQFF
CDR3nt: TGTGCCAGCAGTGTGACTAGCGGGAGTTTCAATGAGCAGTTCTTC

abundance: few
j_gene: TRBJ1-5
d_gene: -
v_gene: TRBV20-1
CDR3aa: CSAMTWGGNQPQHF
CDR3nt: TGCAGTGCTATGACTTGGGGAGGCAATCAGCCCCAGCATTTT

abundance: -
j_gene: TRBJ1-6
d_gene: -
v_gene: TRBV6-1
CDR3aa: CASTKEGGLINSPLHF
CDR3nt: TGTGCCAGCACCAAGGAGGGGGGACTGATTAATTCACCCCTCCACTTT

abundance: -
j_gene: TRBJ1-5
d_gene: TRBD1
v_gene: TRBV20-1
CDR3aa: CSATSGQVNQPQHF
CDR3nt: TGCAGTGCCACCTCTGGACAGGTCAATCAGCCCCAGCATTTT

abundance: -
j_gene: TRBJ2-1
d_gene: -
v_gene: TRBV15
CDR3aa: CATSRDFGSNEQFF
CDR3nt: TGTGCCACCAGCAGGGATTTTGGCTCCAATGAGCAGTTCTTC